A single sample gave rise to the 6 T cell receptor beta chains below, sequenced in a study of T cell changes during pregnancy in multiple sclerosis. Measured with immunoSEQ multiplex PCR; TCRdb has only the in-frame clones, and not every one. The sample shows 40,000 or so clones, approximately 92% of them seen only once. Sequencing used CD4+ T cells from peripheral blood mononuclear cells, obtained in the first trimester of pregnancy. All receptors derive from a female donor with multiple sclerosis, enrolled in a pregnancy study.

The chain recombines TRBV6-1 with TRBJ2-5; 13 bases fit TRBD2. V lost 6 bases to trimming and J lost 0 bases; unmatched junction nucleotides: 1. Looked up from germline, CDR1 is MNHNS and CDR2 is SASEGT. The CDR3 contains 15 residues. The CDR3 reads CASRGLAGDQETQYF. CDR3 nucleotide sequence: TGTGCCAGCAGAGGACTAGCGGGAGACCAAGAGACCCAGTACTTC.

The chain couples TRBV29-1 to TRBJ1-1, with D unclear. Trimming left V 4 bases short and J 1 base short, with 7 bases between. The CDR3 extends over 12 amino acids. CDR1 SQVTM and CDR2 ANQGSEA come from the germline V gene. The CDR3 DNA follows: TGCAGCGTTGCGGAGAGGAACACTGAAGCTTTCTTT. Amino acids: CSVAERNTEAFF.

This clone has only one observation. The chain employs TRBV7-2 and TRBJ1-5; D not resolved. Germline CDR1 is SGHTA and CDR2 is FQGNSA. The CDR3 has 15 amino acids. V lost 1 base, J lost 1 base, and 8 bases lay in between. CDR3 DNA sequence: TGTGCCAGCAGCTTAGTGGGAGGGAGCAATCAGCCCCAGCATTTT. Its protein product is CASSLVGGSNQPQHF.

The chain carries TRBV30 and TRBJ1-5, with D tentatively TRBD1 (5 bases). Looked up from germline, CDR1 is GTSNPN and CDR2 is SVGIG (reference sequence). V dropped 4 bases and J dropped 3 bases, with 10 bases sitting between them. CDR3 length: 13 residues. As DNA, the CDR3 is TGTGCCTGGAATCAGGGCGACAATCAGCCCCAGCATTTT. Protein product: CAWNQGDNQPQHF.

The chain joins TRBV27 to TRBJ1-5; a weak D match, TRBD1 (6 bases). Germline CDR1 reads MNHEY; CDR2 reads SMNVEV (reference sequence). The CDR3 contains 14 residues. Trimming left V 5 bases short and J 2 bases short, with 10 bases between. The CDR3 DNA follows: TGTGCCAGCAGTGTACAGGGTGGCAATCAGCCCCAGCATTTT. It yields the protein CASSVQGGNQPQHF.

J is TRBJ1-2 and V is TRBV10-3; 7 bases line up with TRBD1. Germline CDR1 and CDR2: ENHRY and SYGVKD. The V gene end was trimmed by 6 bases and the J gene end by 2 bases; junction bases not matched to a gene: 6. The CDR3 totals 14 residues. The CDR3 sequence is CAIRGTEKNYGYTF. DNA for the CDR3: TGTGCCATCAGGGGGACAGAAAAAAACTATGGCTACACCTTC.